The clone carrying this T cell receptor (beta chain) was seen a handful of times. Antigen: not known. Unique molecular identifiers were used to barcode this TCRbeta library. TCRdb itself ran the PCR reads through MiXCR, one entry per CDR3 protein. The table includes about 870,000 distinct CDR3 sequences, about 16% detected once. The sample is drawn from a study of T-cell reconstitution after alpha-beta-depleted transplantation in children. Study-level points and caveats: The origin of alpha-beta T cells about two months after transplant was reportedly several hundred expanded graft clones. At the one-year point after transplant, T-cell counts and TCRbeta diversity were found to come mostly from T cells that had been newly produced.

The sequence derives from a male patient between 5 and 17 years old who had a stem cell transplant for acute lymphoblastic leukemia, so the T cells may come from the graft donor. The specimen comprised PBMCs, mostly from graft donor cells, sampled 360 days after TCRalphabeta/CD19-depleted stem cell transplant.

DNA of the CDR3: TGTGCCACGGATGGACTAGCGGGAGATCCATTGGCCGCCGAGCAGTACTTC. Translated, it gives CATDGLAGDPLAAEQYF. The V call is TRBV7-7, the J call TRBJ2-7; 13 nucleotides match TRBD2. Germline V CDR1 and CDR2: SSHAT, FNYEAQ (reference sequence). The CDR3 extends over 17 amino acids. V trimming: 10 bases; J trimming: 6 bases; junction bases outside the gene matches: 18. The entire variable domain, with the rest obtained from reference TRBV7-7 and TRBJ2-7, is as follows: GAGVSQSPRYKVTKRGQDVTLRCDPISSHATLYWYQQALGQGPEFLTYFNYEAQPDKSGLPSDRFSAERPEGSISTLTIQRTEQRDSAMYRCATDGLAGDPLAAEQYFGPGTRLTVT.